The entry below describes one T cell receptor (beta chain). V gave up 7 bases and J gave up 4 bases, with 5 bases separating them. CDR3 size: 11 residues. Germline CDR1 is SNHLY and CDR2 is FYNNEI. This sample is drawn from a study of blood T cell repertoires in COVID-19. Looking at the study overall: PBMCs, B-cell-depleted T cells, or T cells provided the cDNA or gDNA that made up the material.

Assay used: immunoSEQ multiplex PCR; TCRdb lists only in-frame clones, some missing. The repertoire includes 230,000 or so clones, 80% to 90% of them detected once, and roughly 9.4% sits in the top ten. V usage is TRBV2 and J usage is TRBJ1-3; D remains unclear. The sequence derives from a man aged 40-55 years with active or convalescent COVID-19. Sequencing input: peripheral blood. CDR3 coding DNA: TGTGCCAGCAACGGGGGAAACACCATATATTTT. It codes for CASNGGNTIYF.